These 27 T cell receptor beta chains came from one sample sequenced in a study of human T cells and chemical hapten exposure. Stated time point: patch test 1, 2 weeks after DPC sensitization. Treatment given: therapeutic diphenylcyclopropenone sensitization with weekly scalp DPC. TCRdb processed the RACE reads anew with MiXCR; each CDR3 protein has one entry. Here the sample spans about 99,000 distinct CDR3 sequences, around 11% being singletons. Sample: whole blood, taken in connection with sensitization to the hapten diphenylcyclopropenone (DPC). These receptor sequences come from a woman aged 40-49 years with alopecia areata. Some clones in this sample may be carry-over from other donors' samples.

This clonotype was detected only a few times. The CDR3 loop reads CASGDYNEQFF. For the CDR3, the DNA is TGTGCCAGCGGGGATTACAATGAGCAGTTCTTC. The chain employs TRBV9 and TRBJ2-1; D unclear. This CDR3 region has 11 residues. Per germline, CDR1 SGDLS and CDR2 YYNGEE. The V end was cut by 7 bases, the J end by 4 bases, with 6 bases between.

V gene TRBV15 combines with J gene TRBJ2-1; the D gene is possibly TRBD1 (6 bases). V lost 3 bases and J 0 bases, leaving 9 bases between the germline ends. From germline, CDR1 is LNHNV and CDR2 YYDKDF (reference sequence). The CDR3 runs to 15 residues. The CDR3 region is CATSRTGDSYNEQFF. The CDR3, as DNA: TGTGCCACCAGCAGGACAGGAGACTCCTACAATGAGCAGTTCTTC.

In its sample, this clonotype was seen many times. The V call is TRBV28, the J call TRBJ2-6, with 7 bases aligning to TRBD1. The CDR3 covers 15 residues. Losses at the gene ends were 7 bases for V and 2 bases for J; bases not matched to a gene: 5. The germline CDR1 and CDR2 sequences are MDHEN and SYDVKM. The CDR3 region has the DNA TGTGCCAGCAACAGGGGAGCGGCTGGGGCCAACGTCCTGACTTTC. Its translation: CASNRGAAGANVLTF.

A few counts support this clonotype. This chain uses TRBV7-9 with TRBJ2-1; D is ambiguous. Per germline, CDR1 SEHNR and CDR2 FQNEAQ (reference sequence). With 7 bases removed from V and 9 bases from J, the gap between germline ends came to 16 bases. This CDR3 is 13 amino acids long. CDR3 amino acids: CASTVGRDGEQFF. In DNA, the CDR3 is TGTGCCAGCACCGTCGGACGAGACGGTGAGCAGTTCTTC.

This sequence joins TRBV28 and TRBJ2-1, with TRBD2 identical over 8 bases. CDR1 is MDHEN, CDR2 SYDVKM, per germline. The CDR3 sequence is 15 residues long. V lost 7 bases, J lost 12 bases, and 17 bases stayed unmatched. CDR3 residues: CASTPLGGTSNSQFF. Written as DNA, the CDR3 is TGTGCCAGCACTCCTTTAGGCGGGACTAGTAACTCGCAGTTCTTC.

This chain joins TRBV7-9 and TRBJ2-3; D not certain. This CDR3 is 12 amino acids long. Trimming took 5 bases from V and 9 from J, leaving 12 bases between them. Germline V gene lookup returns CDR1 SEHNR and CDR2 FQNEAQ (reference sequence). The CDR3 spells CASSTTPGTQYF. CDR3 DNA sequence: TGTGCCAGCAGCACGACACCAGGAACGCAGTATTTT.

The chain employs TRBV18 and TRBJ2-5; D is unresolved. This CDR3 is built from 12 residues. V lost 5 bases to trimming and J lost 3 bases, with 7 bases between them. Germline-derived CDR1 and CDR2 are KGHSH and LQKENI. CDR3 sequence: CASSDTKETQYF. The CDR3 DNA sequence: TGTGCCAGCTCAGACACAAAAGAGACCCAGTACTTC.

This rearrangement joins TRBV24-1 to TRBJ2-1, with 12 bases that match TRBD2. Trimming cost V 3 bases and J 10 bases; bases outside gene matches: 6. Looked up from germline, CDR1 is KGHDR and CDR2 is SFDVKD. The CDR3 is made up of 15 amino acids. The CDR3 region is CATSDASGRAEEQFF. In nucleotides, the CDR3 is TGTGCCACCAGTGATGCTAGCGGGAGGGCCGAGGAGCAGTTCTTC.

There are a few counts of this clonotype. The chain couples TRBV4-1 to TRBJ2-5; no definite D call. CDR3 length: 14 residues. V was trimmed by 0 bases and J by 5 bases, leaving 10 bases between them. The germline V gene has CDR1 MGHRA and CDR2 YSYEKL. CDR3 nucleotides: TGCGCCAGCAGCCAAGATCTTTATCAGGAGACCCAGTACTTC. Residues: CASSQDLYQETQYF.

This clonotype was detected a few times. The chain uses TRBV28 and TRBJ1-1, with unresolved D. Germline assignment: CDR1 MDHEN and CDR2 SYDVKM. This CDR3 has 15 amino acids. V was clipped by 5 bases and J by 0 bases, with 13 bases between them. CDR3 DNA sequence: TGTGCCAGCAGTCCAAGCAAGAGACTGAACACTGAAGCTTTCTTT. Encoded protein: CASSPSKRLNTEAFF.

This chain joins TRBV5-1 and TRBJ2-2; D unclear. CDR1 is SGHRS, CDR2 YFSETQ, per germline. The CDR3 totals 14 residues. V dropped 4 bases and J dropped 0 bases, with 7 bases sitting between them. CDR3 loop: CASSITANTGELFF. The CDR3 DNA sequence: TGCGCCAGCAGCATAACAGCGAACACCGGGGAGCTGTTTTTT.

The sample holds a few counts of this clonotype. V and J are TRBV20-1 and TRBJ1-1; D is ambiguous. Trimming took 5 bases from V and 3 from J, leaving 19 bases between them. Germline assignment: CDR1 DFQATT and CDR2 SNEGSKA (reference sequence). The CDR3 runs 15 residues. The CDR3 region is CSARTSGRIYTEAFF. The CDR3 nucleotides are TGCAGTGCTCGCACGTCAGGACGGATTTACACTGAAGCTTTCTTT.

The rearrangement links TRBV24-1 to TRBJ2-3, with D possibly being TRBD1 (5 bases). Germline CDR1 KGHDR, CDR2 SFDVKD. This CDR3 contains 16 residues. Trimming removed 5 bases from V and 0 bases from J, with 14 bases in between. The CDR3 loop reads CATSVPDTPSTDTQYF. The CDR3 DNA reads TGTGCCACCAGTGTCCCGGACACTCCTAGCACAGATACGCAGTATTTT.

This clonotype was detected only a few times. The chain has TRBV10-3 and TRBJ2-2; TRBD1 matches at 9 bases. V gave up 0 bases and J gave up 2 bases; unmatched junction bases: 1. The germline gives CDR1 ENHRY, CDR2 SYGVKD. The CDR3 totals 16 residues. CDR3 in DNA: TGTGCCATCAGTGAGTCGGGACAGGGAAACACCGGGGAGCTGTTTTTT. Residues: CAISESGQGNTGELFF.

The rearrangement uses TRBV5-1 and TRBJ1-6; D gene uncertain. The germline V and J ends were trimmed by 0 bases and 8 bases, with 3 bases remaining between them. CDR3 length: 12 amino acids. Germline values: CDR1 SGHRS, CDR2 YFSETQ. DNA for the CDR3: TGCGCCAGCAGCTTGGTGGATTCACCCCTCCACTTT. Protein sequence: CASSLVDSPLHF.

The V gene is TRBV7-3, the J gene TRBJ2-1; D gene ambiguous. The germline V gene encodes CDR1 SGHTA and CDR2 FQGTGA. The V and J ends lost 2 bases and 8 bases respectively, with 10 bases between them. The CDR3 runs 13 residues. The CDR3 nucleotides read TGTGCCAGCAGCTTATCTTTCAGAGATGAGCAGTTCTTC. Translating it yields CASSLSFRDEQFF.

This clonotype was seen repeatedly, ten times or more. As DNA, the CDR3 is TGTGCCAGCAGCCCCACAACCTTCCCCAATCGCGAACAGGAGTACTTC. Amino acid sequence: CASSPTTFPNREQEYF. The chain carries TRBV7-2 and TRBJ2-7, with TRBD1 as a possible D gene (5 bases). From germline, CDR1 is SGHTA and CDR2 FQGNSA. The CDR3 runs 16 residues. Trimming removed 5 bases from V and 11 bases from J, with 28 bases in between.

This clonotype was seen ten or more times. In DNA, the CDR3 is TGTGCCAGCAGCGTAGAACCCGGGACAAATTCACCCCTCCACTTT. Its translation is CASSVEPGTNSPLHF. The genes are TRBV9 and TRBJ1-6; D is possibly TRBD1 (6 bases). This CDR3 is 15 amino acids long. The germline gives CDR1 SGDLS, CDR2 YYNGEE. The V end lost 0 bases, the J end lost 7 bases, and 11 bases lay between the germline ends.

The chain combines TRBV6-1 with TRBJ1-6, with a weak D call TRBD1 (5 bases). The V end was cut by 1 base, the J end by 4 bases, with 8 bases between. This CDR3 spans 15 amino acids. The germline V gene has CDR1 MNHNS and CDR2 SASEGT. The DNA for the CDR3 is TGTGCCAGCAGTGAAGGGGACCCGTATAATTCACCCCTCCACTTT. It encodes CASSEGDPYNSPLHF.

This clonotype was seen many times. The chain recombines TRBV6-6 with TRBJ1-6; maybe TRBD1 (6 bases). Trimming left V 2 bases short and J 6 bases short, with 14 bases between. This CDR3 is built from 16 residues. The germline V gene encodes CDR1 MNHNY and CDR2 SVGAGI (reference sequence). The CDR3 DNA reads TGTGCCAGCAGTTACAACAGGGAGGCGGTTAATTCACCCCTCCACTTT. Residues: CASSYNREAVNSPLHF.

This clonotype showed up many times. The rearrangement uses TRBV6-4 and TRBJ2-1; TRBD2 agrees at 11 bases. This CDR3 has 16 amino acids. Per germline, CDR1 MRHNA and CDR2 SNTAGT. V lost 4 bases and J lost 4; bases outside the gene matches: 6. The CDR3 DNA reads TGTGCCAGCAGTGCGACCGGGACTAGCGGTTACAATGAGCAGTTCTTC. Residues: CASSATGTSGYNEQFF.

This clonotype turned up a few times. This chain uses TRBV4-1 with TRBJ2-3; D possibly corresponds to TRBD2 (5 bases). The CDR3 is 16 residues long. Germline assignment: CDR1 MGHRA and CDR2 YSYEKL. Trimming pared 0 bases from V and 3 bases from J, leaving 13 bases between. The chain's CDR3 is CASSQDQRERTDTQYF. The CDR3 DNA reads TGCGCCAGCAGCCAAGATCAGAGGGAGAGGACAGATACGCAGTATTTT.

This clonotype was counted a few times. The chain carries TRBV18 and TRBJ2-7, with 8 bases aligning to TRBD1. The CDR3 is made up of 14 amino acids. Germline V gene data show CDR1 as KGHSH and CDR2 as LQKENI. V shed 5 bases, J shed 1 base, and the junction held 4 bases outside the gene matches. DNA of the CDR3: TGTGCCAGCTCAGATTGGACAGGGTCCTACGAGCAGTACTTC. Translation: CASSDWTGSYEQYF. The complete variable domain, with remaining parts taken from reference TRBV18 and TRBJ2-7, reads NAGVMQNPRHLVRRRGQEARLRCSPMKGHSHVYWYRQLPEEGLKFMVYLQKENIIDESGMPKERFSAEFPKEGPSILRIQQVVRGDSAAYFCASSDWTGSYEQYFGPGTRLTVT.

This clonotype was recorded many times. This sequence joins TRBV29-1 and TRBJ2-3; either TRBD1 or TRBD2 may supply D (5 bases each). This CDR3 is built from 15 residues. Trimming removed 2 bases at V and 5 bases at J, with 17 bases between. CDR1 is SQVTM and CDR2 is ANQGSEA in the germline V gene. CDR3 DNA sequence: TGCAGCGTTGAATACGGCCCGGGAAGGGGAGATACGCAGTATTTT. Encoded protein: CSVEYGPGRGDTQYF.

This clonotype appeared many times. The chain couples TRBV28 to TRBJ1-5; D perhaps matches TRBD1 (5 bases). The V end was cut by 7 bases, the J end by 3 bases, with 16 bases between. This CDR3 is built from 15 residues. The germline V gene encodes CDR1 MDHEN and CDR2 SYDVKM. The CDR3 DNA reads TGTGCCAGCACCTTAGTTCAGGGCTACAATCAGCCCCAGCATTTT. It codes for CASTLVQGYNQPQHF.

There are many counts of this clonotype. The chain combines TRBV10-3 with TRBJ2-1; 12 bases are shared with TRBD1. Germline V CDR1 and CDR2: ENHRY, SYGVKD. The CDR3 consists of 15 residues. Unmatched junction bases numbered 9, after V lost 6 bases and J lost 9 bases. The CDR3 nucleotides read TGTGCCATCAGGTCCCGGGACAGGGGGCTGGTTGAGCAGTTCTTC. Encoded protein: CAIRSRDRGLVEQFF.

This clonotype was seen ten or more times. The genes are TRBV6-5 and TRBJ1-3, with TRBD1 matching 8 bases. The junction had 4 bases not matched to a gene; V was cut back by 6 bases and J by 6 bases. The CDR3 covers 13 residues. The V gene's germline CDR1 is MNHEY and CDR2 SVGAGI. CDR3 nucleotides: TGTGCCAGCAGCCCCCAGGGGGCAAACACCATATATTTT. It encodes CASSPQGANTIYF.